This entry lists 7 T cell receptor beta chains sequenced from one sample in a study of shared clonotypes between healthy human individuals. This table comes from immunoSEQ multiplex PCR, and its TCRdb copy is limited to in-frame clones, with some not included. This table has around 440,000 clones, around 77% appearing once. Sequenced: PBMCs. These receptors all stem from a woman between 40 and 55 years old in good health. Some clones in this sample may be carry-over from other donors' samples.

V and J are TRBV5-1 and TRBJ1-1, with 7 bases aligning to TRBD1. The CDR3 is made up of 15 amino acids. CDR1 and CDR2 (germline): SGHRS, YFSETQ. V gave up 1 base and J gave up 5 bases; unmatched junction bases: 8. The CDR3 region is CASSLNRQGGTEAFF. CDR3 coding DNA: TGCGCCAGCAGCTTGAACCGACAGGGAGGGACTGAAGCTTTCTTT.

About this clone: Mismatch with germline at one junction end may stem from a read error. The chain joins TRBV28 to TRBJ2-2; D unclear. Looked up from germline, CDR1 is MDHEN and CDR2 is SYDVKM. This CDR3 has 12 amino acids. This chain's CDR3 is CASTLLTGELFF. For the CDR3, the DNA is TGTGCCAGCACTTTACTCACCGGGGAGCTGTTTTTT.

The chain employs TRBV27 and TRBJ2-7; D not resolved. With 0 bases removed from V and 5 bases from J, the gap between germline ends came to 11 bases. This CDR3 region has 14 residues. The germline CDR1 and CDR2 sequences are MNHEY and SMNVEV (reference sequence). The CDR3 protein is CASSLSTRFDEQYF. Here the CDR3 DNA reads TGTGCCAGCAGTTTATCTACCAGGTTCGACGAGCAGTACTTC.

This clone was observed once. The chain is built from TRBV15 and TRBJ2-7; the D is unclear. This CDR3 is built from 14 residues. V was cut by 3 bases and J by 6 bases, with 15 bases left in between. Germline loops: CDR1 LNHNV, CDR2 YYDKDF (reference sequence). The CDR3 sequence: CATSRATTISEQYF. CDR3 DNA sequence: TGTGCCACCAGCAGGGCGACCACCATCAGCGAGCAGTACTTC.

A word on this clone: Sequence at one end of the junction differs from germline and may be a read error. The chain employs TRBV30 and TRBJ1-4; weak D call: TRBD1 (5 bases). This CDR3 comprises 14 residues. Germline V CDR1 and CDR2: GTSNPN, SVGIG (reference sequence). This chain's CDR3 is CAWSVGLQDEKLLF. The CDR3, as DNA: TGTGCCTGGAGTGTAGGGTTACAGGATGAAAAACTGCTTTTT.

This clone was seen only a few times. This sequence joins TRBV5-4 and TRBJ2-7, with D unclear. From germline, CDR1 is SGHNT and CDR2 YYREEE (reference sequence). The CDR3 loop spans 13 amino acids. Deletions cut 10 bases from V and 5 bases from J, with 19 bases between. The CDR3 sequence: CALGPRSSDEQYF. The CDR3 DNA reads as TGTGCCCTAGGTCCCCGATCTTCGGACGAGCAGTACTTC.

The chain employs TRBV5-1 and TRBJ2-3; D is unclear. This CDR3 spans 17 amino acids. V lost 3 bases to trimming and J lost 0 bases, with 17 bases between them. Germline V CDR1 and CDR2: SGHRS, YFSETQ. The DNA for the CDR3 is TGCGCCAGCAGCTCCCCTACTGCACTCACTAGCACAGATACGCAGTATTTT. This encodes CASSSPTALTSTDTQYF.